The present T cell receptor (beta chain) was sequenced within a study of identifying expanded T cells in peripheral blood. Study results and caveats: Technical replicates showed approximately 1.2 changed clones; two weeks 15 to 20; four weeks 19.

CDR1 and CDR2 (germline): SGHTA, FQGNSA. The CDR3 runs to 16 residues. V was pared by 3 bases and J by 1 base, with 13 bases between. TCRdb's table, derived via immunoSEQ multiplex PCR, lists solely in-frame clones and lacks some. The sample carries 70,000 to 95,000 clones, over 85% recorded once. Comments on this clone: Its antigen is still unknown.

Sequences were obtained from blood. The V and J genes are TRBV7-2 and TRBJ1-5; possible D gene TRBD1, 5 bases. This receptor was taken from a person aged 18-69 years in good health. The CDR3, as DNA: TGTGCCAGCAGCTTTCAGGGCCATGTCAGCAATCAGCCCCAGCATTTT. Its protein product is CASSFQGHVSNQPQHF.